These 18 T cell receptor beta chains originate from one sample sequenced in a study of human T cells and chemical hapten exposure. TCRdb independently ran MiXCR on the RACE reads; one entry per CDR3 protein. The sample lists over 35,000 distinct CDR3 sequences, 3% to 4% occurring once. Noted time point: healthy volunteer bleed at 6 weeks. Total RNA was isolated from unfractionated whole blood. The sequenced sample was whole blood. These receptors came from a human donor in good health. Some clones in this sample may be carry-over from other donors' samples.

Details on this clonotype: Just one base apart from a much larger clone, this may be a read error. The V gene is TRBV5-4, the J gene TRBJ1-3; 8 nucleotides line up with TRBD1. The CDR3 spans 17 residues. Looked up from germline, CDR1 is SGHNT and CDR2 is YYREEE (reference sequence). CDR3 sequence: CASSGRDQGAPGNTIHF. The CDR3 DNA sequence: TGTGCCAGCAGCGGAAGAGACCAGGGGGCGCCCGGAAACACCATACATTTT.

A word on this clonotype: This clone may be a read error of a much larger clone one base away. The chain couples TRBV16 to TRBJ1-4; no clear D. Germline values: CDR1 KGHSY, CDR2 FQNENV. The CDR3 is 16 amino acids. CDR3 loop: CASSQSRGATSEKLFF. The CDR3 DNA follows: TGTGCCAGCAGCCAATCCCGCGGAGCAACTAGTGAAAAACTGTTTTTT.

Ten or more counts support this clonotype. The chain is built from TRBV18 and TRBJ2-5; D possibly uses TRBD1 or TRBD2 (5 bases each). Germline CDR1 KGHSH, CDR2 LQKENI. V dropped 2 bases and J dropped 0 bases, with 13 bases sitting between them. The CDR3 covers 16 residues. The CDR3 sequence is CASSPKSMGDQETQYF. CDR3 DNA: TGTGCCAGCTCACCAAAGAGCATGGGGGACCAAGAGACCCAGTACTTC.

This clonotype was seen at least ten times. The rearrangement uses TRBV28 and TRBJ1-3; D uncertain. Trimming stripped 1 base from V and 0 bases from J, with 7 bases between. Per the germline V gene, CDR1 is MDHEN and CDR2 is SYDVKM. CDR3 size: 15 residues. CDR3 coding DNA: TGTGCCAGCAGTTTATTCGGAAGCTCTGGAAACACCATATATTTT. Protein product: CASSLFGSSGNTIYF.

As to this clonotype: This may arise from a read error, as a much more abundant clone is one base away. J is TRBJ1-4 and V is TRBV27; D unresolved. Germline-derived CDR1 and CDR2 are MNHEY and SMNVEV (reference sequence). The CDR3 sequence is 15 residues long. V was shortened by 1 base and J by 0 bases, with 6 bases between the two germline ends. For the CDR3, the DNA is TGTGCCAGCAGTTTATACAAGGCAACTAATGAAAAACTGTTTTTT. Its protein is CASSLYKATNEKLFF.

This clonotype has ten or more counts. The J gene is TRBJ2-5, the V gene TRBV6-5, with 9 positions matching TRBD2. V shed 5 bases and J 7 bases; nucleotides not matched to a gene: 11. CDR3 size: 15 residues. CDR1 and CDR2 (germline): MNHEY, SVGAGI. CDR3 amino acids: CASSRLAATSGTQYF. DNA of the CDR3: TGTGCCAGCAGTCGACTAGCGGCTACGAGTGGGACCCAGTACTTC.

About this clonotype itself: A much larger clone lies one base from this, so it may be a read error. The J gene is TRBJ2-3, the V gene TRBV7-3; D is unclear. The CDR3 length is 14 residues. The V and J ends lost 3 bases and 2 bases respectively, with 9 bases between them. Germline assignment: CDR1 SGHTA and CDR2 FQGTGA. The CDR3: CASSLSPFTDTQYF. DNA of the CDR3: TGTGCCAGCAGCTTGTCCCCTTTCACAGATACGCAGTATTTT. Looking up the rest from reference TRBV7-3 and TRBJ2-3 gives the full variable domain: GAGVSQTPSNKVTEKGKYVELRCDPISGHTALYWYRQSLGQGPEFLIYFQGTGAADDSGLPNDRFFAVRPEGSVSTLKIQRTERGDSAVYLCASSLSPFTDTQYFGPGTRLTVL.

This clonotype occurred many times. The CDR3 here is CASGYYRDPGETF. The DNA for the CDR3 is TGTGCCAGCGGGTACTACCGGGACCCAGGGGAGACCTTC. The chain couples TRBV6-5 to TRBJ1-2; the D gene is possibly TRBD1 (6 bases). The CDR3 is made up of 13 amino acids. The V and J ends lost 8 bases and 14 bases respectively, with 24 bases between them. Germline CDR1 reads MNHEY; CDR2 reads SVGAGI.

This clonotype was seen repeatedly, ten times or more. The chain uses TRBV29-1 and TRBJ2-3; D gene ambiguous. Germline V CDR1 and CDR2: SQVTM, ANQGSEA. V was cut by 4 bases and J by 9 bases, with 8 bases left in between. This CDR3 comprises 10 residues. The CDR3 spells CSVARYTQYF. CDR3 in DNA: TGCAGCGTTGCGCGGTACACGCAGTATTTT.

The table lists this clonotype with many counts. The chain joins TRBV3-1 to TRBJ1-2; D is unclear. V lost 0 bases and J 0 bases, leaving 11 bases between the germline ends. Germline V gene sequence: CDR1 LGHDT, CDR2 YNNKEL (reference sequence). The length of the CDR3 is 16 residues. CDR3 in DNA: TGTGCCAGCAGCCAAGATGGGCAGCTCCCTAACTATGGCTACACCTTC. Protein sequence: CASSQDGQLPNYGYTF.

A few counts support this clonotype. The CDR3 region is CASSLDRNTEAFF. In nucleotides, the CDR3 is TGCGCCAGCAGCCTAGACAGGAACACTGAAGCTTTCTTT. This chain links TRBV4-1 with TRBJ1-1; TRBD1 is a possible D gene (5 bases). V shed 4 bases and J shed 1 base, with 7 bases lying between them. This CDR3 is 13 amino acids long. CDR1 is MGHRA, CDR2 YSYEKL, per germline.

This clonotype was seen more than once but under ten times. The chain carries TRBV19 and TRBJ1-5; D ambiguous. V lost 4 bases and J lost 1, with 5 bases in between. Germline loops: CDR1 LNHDA, CDR2 SQIVND (reference sequence). The CDR3 has 13 residues. The CDR3 loop reads CASSRQSNQPQHF. Written as DNA, the CDR3 is TGTGCCAGTAGTAGGCAGAGCAATCAGCCCCAGCATTTT.

This clonotype occurred many times. This sequence joins TRBV12-3 or TRBV12-4 and TRBJ2-7; possible D gene TRBD2, 7 bases. V was trimmed by 8 bases and J by 0 bases, leaving 17 bases between them. This CDR3 has 15 amino acids. This CDR3 is CASLKGGSFSYEQYF. In DNA form, the CDR3 reads TGTGCCAGCCTAAAGGGGGGGTCCTTCTCCTACGAGCAGTACTTC.

This clonotype has a count of ten or more. V is TRBV5-4 and J is TRBJ2-7, with D possibly TRBD1 on 5 matching bases. The CDR3 loop spans 15 amino acids. Per the germline V gene, CDR1 is SGHNT and CDR2 is YYREEE (reference sequence). Trimming took off 5 bases at V and 1 base at J, with 16 bases between the two ends. The CDR3 DNA reads as TGTGCCAGCAGGCGTTCCGGAGACAGTTCCTACGAGCAGTACTTC. It codes for CASRRSGDSSYEQYF.

This clonotype occurred many times. The chain recombines TRBV29-1 with TRBJ1-1; D is possibly TRBD1 (5 bases). There are 14 residues in the CDR3. Trimming stripped 4 bases from V and 3 bases from J, with 15 bases between. Germline CDR1 SQVTM, CDR2 ANQGSEA. CDR3 protein: CSVVGGRADTEAFF. The CDR3 nucleotides are TGCAGCGTTGTTGGGGGTAGGGCGGACACTGAAGCTTTCTTT.

This clonotype was seen a few times. This chain connects TRBV5-1 to TRBJ2-7, with D possibly being TRBD2 (6 bases). The CDR3 totals 13 residues. V shed 4 bases and J shed 2 bases, with 10 bases lying between them. Germline V gives CDR1 SGHRS, CDR2 YFSETQ. CDR3 coding DNA: TGCGCCAGCAGCCGGGGGACGGCCTACGAGCAGTACTTC. It yields the protein CASSRGTAYEQYF.

This clonotype was recorded many times. The chain joins TRBV14 to TRBJ1-1; 8 bases fit TRBD1. This CDR3 has 15 residues. Germline lookup yields CDR1 SGHDN and CDR2 FVKESK. The V and J ends lost 4 bases and 1 base, in that order; junction bases with no gene match: 5. CDR3 amino acids: CASSRLTGENTEAFF. DNA for the CDR3: TGTGCCAGCAGCCGCCTGACAGGGGAGAACACTGAAGCTTTCTTT.

DNA of the CDR3: TGTGCCAGCAGTGAATTGGGAGAAAGTGGAAAAGCTTTCTTT. Translation gives CASSELGESGKAFF. This chain joins TRBV25-1 and TRBJ1-1, with D uncertain. There are 14 residues in the CDR3. CDR1 MGHDK and CDR2 SYGVNS come from the germline V gene. Between the trimmed V and J ends, which lost 1 base and 9 bases, there was a span of 15 bases.